Shown below are 14 T cell receptor beta chains from a single sample sequenced in a study of OX40 agonist ivuxolimab in advanced cancers. Only in-frame clones appear in the TCRdb table, and some are missing; sequencing was by immunoSEQ multiplex PCR. This table holds roughly 80,000 clones, 84% found once. This specimen was CD4+ or CD8+ T cells sorted from blood, taken in a trial of the OX40 agonist ivuxolimab. These receptors were obtained from an adult with an advanced solid tumor such as melanoma, head and neck, liver or kidney cancer.

The J gene is TRBJ2-5, the V gene TRBV10-3, with 10 bases matching TRBD2. The J segment lost 1 base and the V segment lost 3 bases, leaving 2 bases of the junction unmatched. Germline CDR1 and CDR2: ENHRY and SYGVKD. The CDR3 has 15 residues. The CDR3 loop is CAISDSSGGQETQYF. As DNA, the CDR3 is TGTGCCATCAGTGACTCTAGCGGGGGCCAAGAGACCCAGTACTTC.

The chain recombines TRBV5-1 with TRBJ1-1; D uncertain. The V gene lost 1 base and the J gene lost 1 base, with 8 bases spanning the gap. This CDR3 is built from 14 residues. Germline V gene sequence: CDR1 SGHRS, CDR2 YFSETQ. The CDR3: CASSLTFGNTEAFF. DNA for the CDR3: TGCGCCAGCAGCTTGACGTTTGGGAACACTGAAGCTTTCTTT.

The chain joins TRBV5-6 to TRBJ2-2, with 8 bases fitting TRBD2. CDR3 length: 15 residues. Trimming at V came to 1 base and at J to 4 bases, leaving 3 bases not matched to a gene. Per germline, CDR1 SGHDT and CDR2 YYEEEE. CDR3 protein: CASSLSGRITGELFF. The CDR3 DNA follows: TGTGCCAGCAGCTTGAGCGGGAGAATCACCGGGGAGCTGTTTTTT.

The rearrangement joins TRBV5-1 to TRBJ2-7, with unresolved D. CDR1 is SGHRS, CDR2 YFSETQ, per germline. The V gene lost 7 bases and the J gene lost 2 bases, with 19 bases spanning the gap. This CDR3 is 15 amino acids long. CDR3 in DNA: TGCGCCAGCGAGCTAGGGAATGGCGGAGCCTACGAGCAGTACTTC. Translated, it gives CASELGNGGAYEQYF.

This clone occurred once. The chain combines TRBV19 with TRBJ1-3; 9 bases line up with TRBD1. Germline CDR1 reads LNHDA; CDR2 reads SQIVND (reference sequence). J lost 9 bases, V lost 9 bases, and 24 bases had no gene match. The CDR3 consists of 18 residues. As DNA, the CDR3 is TGTGCCAGCCGCCGGGACAGGGAAAGTAAGGTCCCAAGAGCCACCATATATTTT. Translated: CASRRDRESKVPRATIYF.

V is TRBV5-1 and J is TRBJ2-1, with TRBD2 as a possible D gene (6 bases). The V gene's germline CDR1 is SGHRS and CDR2 YFSETQ. This CDR3 contains 13 residues. Trimming took 4 bases from V and 7 from J, leaving 12 bases between them. In nucleotides, the CDR3 is TGCGCCAGCAGCGCGGGACTTTTAAATGAGCAGTTCTTC. The encoded protein is CASSAGLLNEQFF.

J is TRBJ2-5 and V is TRBV11-2, with 11 bases lining up with TRBD1. The CDR3 totals 16 residues. Losses at the gene ends were 1 base for V and 4 bases for J; bases not matched to a gene: 5. Germline V gene data show CDR1 as SGHAT and CDR2 as FQNNGV. The CDR3, as DNA: TGTGCCAGCAGCTTAGGCGGGACAGGGGGATCAGAGACCCAGTACTTC. This translates into CASSLGGTGGSETQYF.

This chain links TRBV7-9 with TRBJ2-1, with TRBD2 identical over 14 bases. The junction had 8 bases not matched to a gene; V was cut back by 6 bases and J by 10 bases. Germline assignment: CDR1 SEHNR and CDR2 FQNEAQ (reference sequence). This CDR3 comprises 15 residues. Written as DNA, the CDR3 is TGTGCCAGCAGGCTGACTAGCGGGAGGGCGGGGGAGCAGTTCTTC. This codes for CASRLTSGRAGEQFF. Full variable domain (rest looked up from reference TRBV7-9 and TRBJ2-1): DTGVSQNPRHKITKRGQNVTFRCDPISEHNRLYWYRQTLGQGPEFLTYFQNEAQLEKSRLLSDRFSAERPKGSFSTLEIQRTEQGDSAMYLCASRLTSGRAGEQFFGPGTRLTVL.

The V gene is TRBV5-4, the J gene TRBJ2-5; 10 bases agree with TRBD1. The CDR3 is 15 amino acids. CDR1 and CDR2 (germline): SGHNT, YYREEE (reference sequence). Losses at the gene ends were 0 bases for V and 4 bases for J; bases not matched to a gene: 3. CDR3 coding DNA: TGTGCCAGCAGCTTGGGGACAGGGGGACGAGAGACCCAGTACTTC. Its translation is CASSLGTGGRETQYF.

The V call is TRBV2, the J call TRBJ2-2; D unclear. The ends were cut back, 5 bases at V and 6 bases at J, with 4 bases in the middle. CDR3 length: 11 residues. Germline CDR1 SNHLY, CDR2 FYNNEI. CDR3 loop: CASSPPGELFF. The CDR3 region has the DNA TGTGCCAGCAGTCCTCCCGGGGAGCTGTTTTTT.

The CDR3 sequence is CASSIGQRRGGYTF. The CDR3 DNA is TGTGCCAGTAGTATCGGACAGCGGAGGGGAGGCTACACCTTC. V is TRBV19 and J is TRBJ1-2; a possible D gene is TRBD1 (6 bases). The V end was cut by 3 bases, the J end by 8 bases, with 16 bases between. Per germline, CDR1 LNHDA and CDR2 SQIVND (reference sequence). This CDR3 is built from 14 residues.

The gene calls are TRBV16 and TRBJ2-6; 7 bases agree with TRBD1. The CDR3 covers 15 residues. V was pared by 6 bases and J by 2 bases, with 4 bases of the junction left unmatched. The germline V gene encodes CDR1 KGHSY and CDR2 FQNENV. CDR3 in DNA: TGTGCCAGCAGTAAACAGGGGACTGGGGCCAACGTCCTGACTTTC. It specifies CASSKQGTGANVLTF.

V is TRBV27 and J is TRBJ2-7; no clear D gene. This CDR3 contains 15 residues. Germline lookup yields CDR1 MNHEY and CDR2 SMNVEV (reference sequence). Trimming shortened V by 4 bases and J by 4 bases, and 17 bases separated the two germline ends. The CDR3, as DNA: TGTGCCAGCAGTTCCGTAGGTATTAACGTGTACGAGCAGTACTTC. Translating gives CASSSVGINVYEQYF.

In its sample, this clone was seen once. The chain recombines TRBV6-6 with TRBJ2-5, with D unclear. The CDR3 is 12 amino acids. V lost 7 bases and J lost 5, with 11 bases in between. CDR1 is MNHNY and CDR2 is SVGAGI in the germline V gene (reference sequence). The CDR3 DNA is TGTGCCAGCAAGGGCTCTCCCGAGACCCAGTACTTC. Translation: CASKGSPETQYF.